This TCR beta chain is from a study of human T cells and chemical hapten exposure. About this clonotype itself: The antigen is not known.

Stated time point: healthy volunteer bleed at 6 weeks. Unseparated into fractions, whole blood served as the source from which total RNA was extracted. Individual cDNA molecules in this library carried unique molecular identifiers. MiXCR, applied by TCRdb to the RACE reads, yields one record per CDR3 protein. The table shows tens of thousands of distinct CDR3 sequences, with less than 5.5% occurring only once. CDR3 size: 18 residues. Germline CDR1 SGHTA, CDR2 FQGNSA. The V segment lost 2 bases and the J segment 0 bases; nucleotides outside the gene matches: 5. Points from the study as a whole: DPC sensitization produced no change in TCRs with frequency above 1 in 1000.

The source material was whole blood. This TCR derives from a human donor in good health. Some clones in this sample may be carry-over from other donors' samples. The chain recombines TRBV7-2 with TRBJ2-1, with 12 bases lining up with TRBD2. The CDR3 DNA reads as TGTGCCAGCAGCTTAACCATGGGACTAGCGGGCTCCTACAATGAGCAGTTCTTC. Protein product: CASSLTMGLAGSYNEQFF.